The next 14 T cell receptor beta chains were all read from a single sample in a study of T-cell reconstitution after alpha-beta-depleted transplantation in children. Construction of the TCRbeta library involved unique molecular identifiers. TCRdb re-derived calls from the PCR reads in MiXCR, one entry per CDR3 protein. The sample includes about 98,000 distinct CDR3 sequences, 23% of them seen just once. The sample was PBMCs, taken before TCRalphabeta/CD19-depleted stem cell transplant. The receptors derive from a boy between 2 and 10 years old with acute lymphoblastic leukemia, due to receive a stem cell transplant.

There are a few counts of this clonotype. The chain recombines TRBV6-5 with TRBJ1-1; no firm D call. There are 13 residues in the CDR3. Trimming cost V 4 bases and J 3 bases, with 9 bases left between them. Per germline, CDR1 MNHEY and CDR2 SVGAGI. The CDR3 protein is CASSSRRYTEAFF. DNA for the CDR3: TGTGCCAGCAGTTCGCGTCGTTACACTGAAGCTTTCTTT.

The chain links TRBV10-3 to TRBJ2-1, with D possibly TRBD1 on 6 matching bases. CDR1 ENHRY and CDR2 SYGVKD come from the germline V gene. V lost 2 bases, J lost 0 bases, and 11 bases lay in between. The CDR3 is 16 amino acids. The CDR3 loop reads CAISEADRSSYNEQFF. As DNA, the CDR3 is TGTGCCATCAGTGAGGCGGACAGAAGCTCCTACAATGAGCAGTTCTTC.

A few counts support this clonotype. The gene calls are TRBV29-1 and TRBJ2-7, with 10 bases fitting TRBD1. CDR1 SQVTM and CDR2 ANQGSEA come from the germline V gene. The CDR3 consists of 14 residues. The V segment lost 7 bases and the J segment 3 bases; nucleotides outside the gene matches: 9. In DNA form, the CDR3 reads TGCAGCGCTACGGCCGGGACAGGGGACTACGAGCAGTACTTC. It encodes CSATAGTGDYEQYF.

This clonotype was observed a few times. The chain couples TRBV7-8 to TRBJ2-2, with D hard to call. Per germline, CDR1 SGHVS and CDR2 FQNEAQ. The CDR3 spans 16 residues. Trimming stripped 1 base from V and 1 base from J, with 10 bases between. The CDR3 coding sequence is TGTGCCAGCAGCTTAGTAGACCCGGGGAACACCGGGGAGCTGTTTTTT. Translating it yields CASSLVDPGNTGELFF.

The chain recombines TRBV3-1 with TRBJ2-7; possibly TRBD1 for D (7 bases). The germline V gene has CDR1 LGHDT and CDR2 YNNKEL (reference sequence). Trimming took off 5 bases at V and 3 bases at J, with 17 bases between the two ends. The CDR3 runs 15 residues. Here the CDR3 reads CASSETQGGVYEQYF. For the CDR3, the DNA is TGTGCCAGCAGCGAAACGCAGGGGGGAGTCTACGAGCAGTACTTC.

This clonotype occurred a few times. The rearrangement links TRBV3-1 to TRBJ2-2; 7 bases fit TRBD2. This CDR3 is 15 amino acids long. CDR1 is LGHDT and CDR2 is YNNKEL in the germline V gene (reference sequence). With 4 bases clipped from V and 5 bases from J, the junction kept 7 bases outside the gene matches. CDR3: CASSPRTRGTGELFF. CDR3 coding DNA: TGTGCCAGCAGCCCCCGGACTAGAGGGACCGGGGAGCTGTTTTTT.

This chain links TRBV2 with TRBJ2-2; a possible D gene is TRBD2 (5 bases). The germline gives CDR1 SNHLY, CDR2 FYNNEI. The CDR3 loop spans 15 amino acids. V dropped 7 bases and J dropped 7 bases, with 19 bases sitting between them. Here the CDR3 reads CASKRLEGLSGELFF. In nucleotides, the CDR3 is TGTGCCAGCAAAAGACTCGAGGGCCTCAGCGGGGAGCTGTTTTTT.

CDR3 coding DNA: TGCAGTGCTTGGACCTTTGCAACTAATGAAAAACTGTTTTTT. It is translated as CSAWTFATNEKLFF. This chain joins TRBV20-1 and TRBJ1-4; D ambiguous. V was trimmed by 5 bases and J by 0 bases, leaving 10 bases between them. This CDR3 comprises 14 residues. The germline V gene encodes CDR1 DFQATT and CDR2 SNEGSKA (reference sequence).

The chain has TRBV29-1 and TRBJ2-5; tentatively, D is TRBD1 (6 bases). Germline values: CDR1 SQVTM, CDR2 ANQGSEA. CDR3 length: 15 residues. Trimming cost V 3 bases and J 5 bases, with 19 bases left between them. CDR3 in amino acids: CSVEGVGGPGETQYF. DNA of the CDR3: TGCAGCGTTGAGGGGGTTGGGGGCCCGGGTGAGACCCAGTACTTC.

This chain links TRBV6-1 with TRBJ2-3; TRBD2 matches at 12 bases. The CDR3 consists of 18 residues. J gave up 0 bases and V 6 bases, and 10 bases lay outside the gene matches. From germline, CDR1 is MNHNS and CDR2 SASEGT. The CDR3 bases are TGTGCCAGCAGGTCGCGGGGACTAGCGGGTATGAGCACAGATACGCAGTATTTT. Its translation is CASRSRGLAGMSTDTQYF.

The V call is TRBV9, the J call TRBJ2-1, with D perhaps matching TRBD2 (5 bases). V shed 2 bases and J shed 10 bases, with 19 bases lying between them. Germline CDR1 and CDR2: SGDLS and YYNGEE. The CDR3 consists of 15 residues. CDR3 in DNA: TGTGCCAGCAGCGTGCAGGAGGCCCCTCCAGTGGAGCAGTTCTTC. Translation gives CASSVQEAPPVEQFF.

As DNA, the CDR3 is TGTGCCAGCAGCCCGGGAAGCGGAGGGGTTCGCAATGAGCAGTTCTTC. Translation gives CASSPGSGGVRNEQFF. The V gene is TRBV3-1, the J gene TRBJ2-1; D is possibly TRBD2 (6 bases). V lost 4 bases, J lost 6 bases, and 19 bases lay in between. Germline assignment: CDR1 LGHDT and CDR2 YNNKEL (reference sequence). The CDR3 is 16 amino acids.

The chain uses TRBV7-3 and TRBJ2-1; 7 bases align to TRBD2. This CDR3 has 16 residues. CDR1 SGHTA and CDR2 FQGTGA come from the germline V gene. V lost 0 bases and J lost 7; bases outside the gene matches: 9. CDR3 coding DNA: TGTGCCAGCAGCTTAACGAACGGGGGGACCTCTAATGAGCAGTTCTTC. Its translation: CASSLTNGGTSNEQFF.

A few counts support this clonotype. V usage is TRBV13 and J usage is TRBJ2-7; D may be TRBD2 (5 bases). CDR1 PRHDT and CDR2 FYEKMQ come from the germline V gene (reference sequence). Between the trimmed V and J ends, which lost 5 bases and 0 bases, there was a span of 14 bases. CDR3 length: 15 residues. CDR3 region: CASSNPGKSSYEQYF. In DNA form, the CDR3 reads TGTGCCAGCAGCAACCCCGGGAAGAGCTCCTACGAGCAGTACTTC.